This T cell receptor beta chain was sequenced during a study of cytomegalovirus exposure and HLA in healthy donors. Study-level background: The Caucasian-associated ancestry cluster held roughly 81% of a few hundred genotyped donors.

PCR employed 60 Vbeta and 13 Jbeta primers. Original handling: Among the unique TCR beta chains that a later analysis counted, about 85 million in all, roughly 11 million were shared. Sequencing used immunoSEQ multiplex PCR; TCRdb keeps in-frame clones, though not all of them. D and trimming were read from the DNA, whereas the V and J calls and clone size are those reported in that table. This sample lists about 160,000 clones; its ten largest clones have over 1%. The length of the CDR3 is 13 residues. In germline, CDR1 is SGHNT, CDR2 YENEEA. V lost 3 bases and J lost 4, with 9 bases in between. With respect to this clone: Its antigen is unknown.

Study outcomes and limitations: Relative to equally common others, HLA-associated TCR beta chains showed greater clonal expansion in a later analysis.

Sequencing was done on a sample of PBMCs. The chain is built from TRBV11-3 and TRBJ1-1; D might be TRBD1 (6 bases). This sequence was found in a woman aged 60-75 years in good health and CMV-seronegative. CDR3 loop: CASSLTGITEAFF. The CDR3 nucleotides are TGTGCCAGCAGCTTGACAGGTATCACTGAAGCTTTCTTT.